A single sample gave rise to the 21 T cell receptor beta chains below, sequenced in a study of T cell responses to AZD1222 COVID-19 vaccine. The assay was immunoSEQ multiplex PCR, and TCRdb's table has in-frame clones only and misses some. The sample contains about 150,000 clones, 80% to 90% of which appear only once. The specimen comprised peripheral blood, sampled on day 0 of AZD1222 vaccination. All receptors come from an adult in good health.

The CDR3 sequence is CASRPPGQRYEKLFF. The CDR3 nucleotides are TGTGCCAGCAGGCCTCCGGGACAGCGGTATGAAAAACTGTTTTTT. The chain employs TRBV27 and TRBJ1-4; 7 bases line up with TRBD1. CDR1 and CDR2 (germline): MNHEY, SMNVEV (reference sequence). The CDR3 length is 15 residues. V trimming: 6 bases; J trimming: 6 bases; junction bases outside the gene matches: 10.

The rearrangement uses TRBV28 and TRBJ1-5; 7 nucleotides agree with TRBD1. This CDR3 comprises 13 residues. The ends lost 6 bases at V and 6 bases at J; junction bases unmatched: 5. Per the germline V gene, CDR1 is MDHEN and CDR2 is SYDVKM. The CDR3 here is CASRGQKSQPQHF. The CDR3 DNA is TGTGCCAGCAGGGGACAGAAGAGTCAGCCCCAGCATTTT.

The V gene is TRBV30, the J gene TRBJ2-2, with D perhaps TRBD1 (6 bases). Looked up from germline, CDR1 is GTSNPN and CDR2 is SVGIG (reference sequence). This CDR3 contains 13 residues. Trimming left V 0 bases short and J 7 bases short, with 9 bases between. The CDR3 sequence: CAWSVGRGGELFF. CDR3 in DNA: TGTGCCTGGAGTGTTGGCAGGGGCGGGGAGCTGTTTTTT. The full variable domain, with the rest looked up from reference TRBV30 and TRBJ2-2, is SQTIHQWPATLVQPVGSPLSLECTVEGTSNPNLYWYRQAAGRGLQLLFYSVGIGQISSEVPQNLSASRPQDRQFILSSKKLLLSDSGFYLCAWSVGRGGELFFGEGSRLTVL.

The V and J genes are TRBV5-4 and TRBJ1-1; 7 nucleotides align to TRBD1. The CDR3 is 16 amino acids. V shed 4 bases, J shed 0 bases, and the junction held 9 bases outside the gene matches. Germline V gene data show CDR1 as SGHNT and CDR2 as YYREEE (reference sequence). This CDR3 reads CASSREPGQMNTEAFF. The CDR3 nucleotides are TGTGCCAGCAGCCGTGAGCCGGGACAGATGAACACTGAAGCTTTCTTT.

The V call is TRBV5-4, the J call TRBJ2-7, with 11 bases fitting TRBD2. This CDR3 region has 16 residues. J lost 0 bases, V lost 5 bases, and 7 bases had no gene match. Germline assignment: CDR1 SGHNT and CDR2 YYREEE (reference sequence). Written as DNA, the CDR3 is TGTGCCAGCAGTACCCGTAGCGGGAGGGTCTCCTACGAGCAGTACTTC. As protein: CASSTRSGRVSYEQYF.

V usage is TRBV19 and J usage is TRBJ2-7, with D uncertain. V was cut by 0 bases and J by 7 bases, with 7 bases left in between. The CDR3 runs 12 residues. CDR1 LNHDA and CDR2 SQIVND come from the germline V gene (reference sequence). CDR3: CASSIDPREQYF. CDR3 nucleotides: TGTGCCAGTAGTATAGATCCCCGAGAGCAGTACTTC.

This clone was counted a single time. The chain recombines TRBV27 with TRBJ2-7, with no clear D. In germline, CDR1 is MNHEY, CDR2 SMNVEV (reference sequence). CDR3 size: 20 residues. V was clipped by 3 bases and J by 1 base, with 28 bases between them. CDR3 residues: CASSLILRLGGLVFSYEQYF. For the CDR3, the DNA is TGTGCCAGCAGTTTGATTCTTCGGTTGGGCGGTCTCGTGTTTTCCTACGAGCAGTACTTC.

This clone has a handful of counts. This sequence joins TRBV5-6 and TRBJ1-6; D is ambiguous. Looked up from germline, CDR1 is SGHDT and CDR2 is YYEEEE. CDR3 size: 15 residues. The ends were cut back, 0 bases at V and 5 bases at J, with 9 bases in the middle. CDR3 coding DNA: TGTGCCAGCAGCTTGGTTACAAGGGATAATTCACCCCTCCACTTT. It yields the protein CASSLVTRDNSPLHF.

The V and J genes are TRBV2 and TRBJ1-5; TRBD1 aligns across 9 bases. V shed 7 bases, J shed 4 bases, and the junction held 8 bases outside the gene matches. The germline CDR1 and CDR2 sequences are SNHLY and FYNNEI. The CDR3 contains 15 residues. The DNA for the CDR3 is TGTGCCAGCACCCCACAGGGGGCGAGGAATCAGCCCCAGCATTTT. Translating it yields CASTPQGARNQPQHF.

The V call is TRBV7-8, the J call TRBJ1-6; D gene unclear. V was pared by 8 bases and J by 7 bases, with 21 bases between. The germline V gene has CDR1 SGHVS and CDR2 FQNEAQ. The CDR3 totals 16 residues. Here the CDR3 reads CASAPAGVQKNSPLHF. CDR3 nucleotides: TGTGCCAGCGCCCCCGCTGGGGTACAGAAAAATTCACCCCTCCACTTT.

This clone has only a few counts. The DNA of the CDR3 is TGCGCCAGCAGCCCGCGAACTGGACTAGCGGGGGCCACACCTCGATACAATGAGCAGTTCTTC. It is translated as CASSPRTGLAGATPRYNEQFF. This chain connects TRBV4-3 to TRBJ2-1, with 13 bases lining up with TRBD2. Germline lookup yields CDR1 LGHNA and CDR2 YSLEER. V lost 4 bases, J lost 4 bases, and 19 bases stayed unmatched. The CDR3 sequence is 21 residues long.

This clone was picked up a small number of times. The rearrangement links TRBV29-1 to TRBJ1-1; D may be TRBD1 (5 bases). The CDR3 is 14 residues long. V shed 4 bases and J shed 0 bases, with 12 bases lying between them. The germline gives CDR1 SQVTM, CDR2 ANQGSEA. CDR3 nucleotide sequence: TGCAGCGTTGGGGAGGGGTCACTGAACACTGAAGCTTTCTTT. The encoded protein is CSVGEGSLNTEAFF.

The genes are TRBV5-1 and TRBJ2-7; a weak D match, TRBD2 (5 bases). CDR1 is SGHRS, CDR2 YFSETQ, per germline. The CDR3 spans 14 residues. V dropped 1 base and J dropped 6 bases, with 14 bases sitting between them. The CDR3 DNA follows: TGCGCCAGCAGCTTGTCCGGGTCCGGAGGCGAGCAGTACTTC. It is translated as CASSLSGSGGEQYF. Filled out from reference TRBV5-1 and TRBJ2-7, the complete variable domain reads KAGVTQTPRYLIKTRGQQVTLSCSPISGHRSVSWYQQTPGQGLQFLFEYFSETQRNKGNFPGRFSGRQFSNSRSEMNVSTLELGDSALYLCASSLSGSGGEQYFGPGTRLTVT.

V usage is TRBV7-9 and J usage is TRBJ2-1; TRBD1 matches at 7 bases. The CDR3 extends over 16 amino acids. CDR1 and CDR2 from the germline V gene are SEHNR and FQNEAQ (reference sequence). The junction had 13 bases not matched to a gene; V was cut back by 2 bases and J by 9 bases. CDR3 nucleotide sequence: TGTGCCAGCAGCTTAATGTCAGGGGGAAACTTGTTTGAGCAGTTCTTC. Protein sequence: CASSLMSGGNLFEQFF.

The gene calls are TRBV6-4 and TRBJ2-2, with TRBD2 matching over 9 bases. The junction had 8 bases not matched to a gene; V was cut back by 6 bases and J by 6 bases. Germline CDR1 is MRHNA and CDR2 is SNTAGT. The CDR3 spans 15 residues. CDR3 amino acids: CASRSLSGSAGELFF. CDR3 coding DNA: TGTGCCAGCAGAAGTCTTAGCGGGAGCGCCGGGGAGCTGTTTTTT.

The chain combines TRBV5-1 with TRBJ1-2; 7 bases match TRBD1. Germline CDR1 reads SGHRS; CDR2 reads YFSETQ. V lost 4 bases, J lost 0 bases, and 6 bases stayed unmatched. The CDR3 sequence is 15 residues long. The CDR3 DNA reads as TGCGCCAGCAGCCCACCGGGACAGACTAACTATGGCTACACCTTC. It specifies CASSPPGQTNYGYTF.

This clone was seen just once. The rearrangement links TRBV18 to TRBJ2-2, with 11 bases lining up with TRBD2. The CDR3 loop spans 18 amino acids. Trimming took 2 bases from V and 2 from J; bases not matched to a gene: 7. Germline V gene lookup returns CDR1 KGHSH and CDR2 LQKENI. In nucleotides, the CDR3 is TGTGCCAGCTCACCAAAACTAGCGGGGGACCCAAACACCGGGGAGCTGTTTTTT. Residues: CASSPKLAGDPNTGELFF.

The CDR3 is CASSLPKAHGYTF. CDR3 coding DNA: TGTGCCAGCAGCTTACCAAAGGCTCATGGCTACACCTTC. The chain carries TRBV7-9 and TRBJ1-2; D unresolved. The CDR3 has 13 residues. Germline CDR1 is SEHNR and CDR2 is FQNEAQ (reference sequence). Trimming removed 2 bases at V and 6 bases at J, with 10 bases between. The variable domain in full, with the rest retrieved from reference TRBV7-9 and TRBJ1-2, is DTGVSQNPRHKITKRGQNVTFRCDPISEHNRLYWYRQTLGQGPEFLTYFQNEAQLEKSRLLSDRFSAERPKGSFSTLEIQRTEQGDSAMYLCASSLPKAHGYTFGSGTRLTVV.

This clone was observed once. The CDR3: CASTQDNSGNTIYF. In nucleotides, the CDR3 is TGTGCCAGCACCCAAGACAATTCCGGAAACACCATATATTTT. The chain combines TRBV2 with TRBJ1-3; D unresolved. The CDR3 runs to 14 residues. Germline CDR1 is SNHLY and CDR2 is FYNNEI. V lost 7 bases to trimming and J lost 4 bases, with 14 bases between them.

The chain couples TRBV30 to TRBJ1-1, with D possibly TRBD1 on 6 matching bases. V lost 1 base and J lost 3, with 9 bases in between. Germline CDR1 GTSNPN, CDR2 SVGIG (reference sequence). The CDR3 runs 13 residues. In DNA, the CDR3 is TGTGCCTGGAGTGGCAGGGGTGACACTGAAGCTTTCTTT. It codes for CAWSGRGDTEAFF.

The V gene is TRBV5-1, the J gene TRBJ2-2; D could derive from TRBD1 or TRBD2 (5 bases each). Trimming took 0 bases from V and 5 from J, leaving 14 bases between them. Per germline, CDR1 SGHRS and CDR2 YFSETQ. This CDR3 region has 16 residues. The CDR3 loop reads CASSLVPGGQTGELFF. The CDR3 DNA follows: TGCGCCAGCAGCTTGGTTCCCGGAGGACAAACCGGGGAGCTGTTTTTT.